The rows below give T cell receptor beta chains drawn from one sample of a study of T cells in Graves' hyperthyroidism and ophthalmopathy. One entry per CDR3 protein results from TCRdb running MiXCR on the multiplex PCR reads. The data contain 340,000 or so distinct CDR3 sequences, 15% to 20% of them seen just once; the ten biggest clones take up about half. Sequenced: blood. Receptors originate from a woman aged 45-65 years with Graves' hyperthyroidism. Each CDR3 is given with its conserved first and last residue. The order of the fields is D gene, V gene, clone size, J gene, CDR3 protein, CDR3 DNA. D genes are given only for firm matches. Clone size is given for some rows only: seen once, a few or many times, or a class if the clone is expanded.

.	TRBV30	many	TRBJ2-7	CAWSVPPREQYF	TGTGCCTGGAGTGTACCCCCTCGGGAGCAGTACTTC
.	TRBV28	.	TRBJ2-7	CASSNPGRTPEEQYF	TGTGCCAGCAGCAATCCGGGACGGACGCCGGAGGAGCAGTACTTC
TRBD1	TRBV9	few	TRBJ1-1	CASSVGPGGTEAFF	TGTGCCAGCAGCGTAGGTCCAGGGGGCACTGAAGCTTTCTTT
.	TRBV6-2/TRBV6-3	.	TRBJ1-1	CAVQGNTEAFF	TGTGCCGTACAGGGGAACACTGAAGCTTTCTTT
.	TRBV30	.	TRBJ2-2	CAWIRDTGELFF	TGTGCCTGGATCAGGGATACCGGGGAGCTGTTTTTT
TRBD2	TRBV18	many	TRBJ2-3	CASSLLAGASTDTQYF	TGTGCCAGCTCATTGCTAGCGGGGGCTAGCACAGATACGCAGTATTTT
.	TRBV29-1	many	TRBJ1-1	CSVGGLRGTEAFF	TGCAGCGTTGGTGGATTAAGGGGCACTGAAGCTTTCTTT
TRBD2	TRBV18	few	TRBJ2-3	CASSPLDSGGADTQYF	TGTGCCAGCTCACCACTTGATAGCGGGGGGGCCGATACGCAGTATTTT
TRBD1	TRBV28	many	TRBJ2-7	CASSVRDRGLSPSYEQYF	TGTGCCAGCAGTGTCCGGGACAGGGGACTTTCTCCATCCTACGAGCAGTACTTC
.	TRBV6-1	many	TRBJ1-1	CASRPTEVANTEAFF	TGTGCCAGCAGGCCAACGGAGGTTGCAAACACTGAAGCTTTCTTT
TRBD2	TRBV20-1	few	TRBJ2-1	CSARDAGGLSRYNEQFF	TGCAGTGCTAGAGATGCGGGAGGCCTAAGTAGGTACAATGAGCAGTTCTTC
TRBD2	TRBV13	.	TRBJ2-1	CASSLGSSSGRRDNEQFF	TGTGCCAGCAGCTTAGGCTCTTCTAGCGGGAGACGAGACAATGAGCAGTTCTTC
TRBD2	TRBV9	.	TRBJ2-1	CASSVVASGGYNEQFF	TGTGCCAGCAGCGTAGTAGCTAGCGGGGGCTACAATGAGCAGTTCTTC
TRBD1	TRBV11-1	many	TRBJ2-3	CASRGQGSTDTQYF	TGTGCCAGCAGAGGACAGGGGAGCACAGATACGCAGTATTTT
.	TRBV11-3	many	TRBJ2-1	CASSLFSGPGNEQFF	TGTGCCAGCAGCTTATTCTCCGGGCCGGGAAATGAGCAGTTCTTC
.	TRBV2	many	TRBJ1-1	CASSDWDTEAFF	TGTGCCAGCAGTGATTGGGACACTGAAGCTTTCTTT
TRBD1	TRBV19	few	TRBJ1-2	CASRGGQGDYGYTF	TGTGCCAGTAGAGGAGGCCAGGGGGACTATGGCTACACCTTC
TRBD2	TRBV10-3	few	TRBJ2-5	CAISELRGGEETQYF	TGTGCCATCAGTGAGTTGAGGGGAGGGGAAGAGACCCAGTACTTC
.	TRBV12-3/TRBV12-4	.	TRBJ2-3	CASSLLRVNTDTQYF	TGTGCCAGCAGTTTGCTCAGGGTGAACACAGATACGCAGTATTTT
.	TRBV18	many	TRBJ1-4	CASSRRGNDEKLFF	TGTGCCAGCTCACGGAGGGGGAACGATGAAAAACTGTTTTTT
TRBD2	TRBV2	many	TRBJ2-3	CASTPGLAGGTDTQYF	TGTGCCAGCACCCCGGGACTAGCGGGGGGCACAGATACGCAGTATTTT
.	TRBV20-1	few	TRBJ2-5	CSVRAQETQYF	TGCAGTGTCAGGGCACAAGAGACCCAGTACTTC
.	TRBV5-1	.	TRBJ1-2	CASSLQVYDYGYTF	TGCGCCAGCAGCTTGCAGGTATATGACTATGGCTACACCTTC
TRBD1	TRBV25-1	.	TRBJ1-1	CASRKQGSTEAFF	TGTGCCAGCAGGAAACAGGGGTCGACTGAAGCTTTCTTT